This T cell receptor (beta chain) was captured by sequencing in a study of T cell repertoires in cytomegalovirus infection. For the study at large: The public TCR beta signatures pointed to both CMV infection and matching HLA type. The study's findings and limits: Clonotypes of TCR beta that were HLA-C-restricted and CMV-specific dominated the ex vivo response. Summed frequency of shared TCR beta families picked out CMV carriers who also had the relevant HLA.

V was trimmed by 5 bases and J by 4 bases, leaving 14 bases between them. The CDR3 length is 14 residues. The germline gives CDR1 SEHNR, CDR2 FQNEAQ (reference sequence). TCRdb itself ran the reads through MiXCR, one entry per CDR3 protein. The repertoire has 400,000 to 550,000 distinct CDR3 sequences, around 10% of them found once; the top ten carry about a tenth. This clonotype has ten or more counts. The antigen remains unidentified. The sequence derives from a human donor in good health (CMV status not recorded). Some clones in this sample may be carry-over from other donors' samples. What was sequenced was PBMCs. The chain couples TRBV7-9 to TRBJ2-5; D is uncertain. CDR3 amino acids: CASSPQVKGETQYF. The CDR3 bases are TGTGCCAGCAGCCCACAAGTTAAGGGAGAGACCCAGTACTTC.